This T cell receptor beta chain was obtained from a study of regulatory T cells in long-lasting Graves disease. Investigators prepared the TCR beta libraries by applying iRepertoire HTBI primers and Arm-PCR of CDR3 regions. TCRdb passed the multiplex PCR reads through MiXCR, listing each CDR3 protein once. The sample lists roughly 420,000 distinct CDR3 sequences, approximately 16% occurring once. The time point is: newly diagnosed GD, antithyroid drugs for less than 3 months. Preparation of the TCR library used RNA extracted from PBMCs. This clonotype is a singleton in its sample. The CDR3 has 17 amino acids. Trimming left V 0 bases short and J 2 bases short, with 13 bases between. Germline CDR1 is LNHNV and CDR2 is YYDKDF (reference sequence). This sample was shared with a second study, whose subject was T cells in Graves' hyperthyroidism and ophthalmopathy. This second report adds: Carried out on the TCR CDR3, a first-round RT-PCR used the HTBI primer set. Prediction of ophthalmopathy progression came a median 6.5 months pre-onset.

The chain joins TRBV15 to TRBJ1-4; D perhaps matches TRBD1 (5 bases). The clonotype comes from a woman under 40 with Graves disease. This sample comprised peripheral blood mononuclear cells (PBMCs), obtained at new diagnosis, from a patient treated with antithyroid drugs. CDR3 in DNA: TGTGCCACCAGCAGAGAGGGGGGGTTCCATACTAATGAAAAACTGTTTTTT. Amino acids: CATSREGGFHTNEKLFF.